This T cell receptor beta chain is drawn from a study of T cell changes during pregnancy in multiple sclerosis. TCRdb keeps only in-frame clones here, not all; method: immunoSEQ multiplex PCR. The repertoire holds approximately 52,000 clones, with about 92% as singletons. Germline V gene sequence: CDR1 SGHNT, CDR2 YENEEA. V was clipped by 5 bases and J by 5 bases; unmatched bases: 7. The CDR3 runs 16 residues. This sample comprised CD4+ T cells from peripheral blood mononuclear cells, obtained after pregnancy. The chain has TRBV11-3 and TRBJ2-2, with 11 bases matching TRBD2. This TCR derives from a female donor with multiple sclerosis, enrolled in a pregnancy study. In DNA form, the CDR3 reads TGTGCCAGCAGCCTGAGACTAGCGGGACGTACCGGGGAGCTGTTTTTT. Amino acid sequence: CASSLRLAGRTGELFF.